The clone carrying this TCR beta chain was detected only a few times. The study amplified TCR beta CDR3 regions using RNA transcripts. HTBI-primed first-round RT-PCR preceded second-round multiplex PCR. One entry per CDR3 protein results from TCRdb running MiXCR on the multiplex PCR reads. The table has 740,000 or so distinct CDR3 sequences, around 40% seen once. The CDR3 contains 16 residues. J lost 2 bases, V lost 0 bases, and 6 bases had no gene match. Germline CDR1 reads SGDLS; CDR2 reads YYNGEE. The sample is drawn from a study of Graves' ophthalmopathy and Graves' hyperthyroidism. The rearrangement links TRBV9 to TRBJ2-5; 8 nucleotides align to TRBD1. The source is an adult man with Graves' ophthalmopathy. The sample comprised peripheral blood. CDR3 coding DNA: TGTGCCAGCAGCGTAGTTGGGACAGGATTACAAGAGACCCAGTACTTC. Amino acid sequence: CASSVVGTGLQETQYF.